The clone carrying this TCR beta chain appeared many times. What it recognizes is unknown. This sample is drawn from a study of human T cells and chemical hapten exposure. Study-wide background: Per-sample TCR yield variability stemmed mainly from small pooled library volume differences.

Extraction yielded total RNA from whole blood (unfractionated). There are 11 residues in the CDR3. V was clipped by 4 bases and J by 4 bases, with 5 bases between them. From germline, CDR1 is SEHNR and CDR2 FQNEAQ (reference sequence). Study results and caveats: Sensitizing with DPC caused no change in TCRs above 1 in 1000 frequency.

The library put unique molecular identifiers onto individual cDNA molecules. Authors' analysis steps: Samples ranged from roughly 23,224 to 690,600 TCRs, with a median of approximately 91,000. TCRdb ran MiXCR on the 5' RACE reads and lists one entry per CDR3 protein. The authors' filters were not applied to this entry. The sample shows 110,000 or so distinct CDR3 sequences, around 20% of them seen only once. The receptor was isolated from a human donor in good health. The chain carries TRBV7-9 and TRBJ2-7; D not certain. CDR3 amino acids: CASSSLYEQYF. The CDR3 region has the DNA TGTGCCAGCAGCTCTCTATACGAGCAGTACTTC. Full variable domain (rest looked up from reference TRBV7-9 and TRBJ2-7): DTGVSQNPRHKITKRGQNVTFRCDPISEHNRLYWYRQTLGQGPEFLTYFQNEAQLEKSRLLSDRFSAERPKGSFSTLEIQRTEQGDSAMYLCASSSLYEQYFGPGTRLTVT.